This T cell receptor (beta chain) was found in a study of blood T cell repertoires in COVID-19. Across the study: The origin of the acute and convalescent COVID-19 samples was the United States, Italy and Spain.

Method: immunoSEQ multiplex PCR; TCRdb's copy keeps in-frame clones and lacks some. The sample gives some 160,000 clones, just under 85% of which show up once; about 6.1% is in the top ten. Participant age was roughly 18 to 100 years, and participants resided in 25 or so US areas. Cohort 3 recovery required two negative PCRs, clearance, or symptom resolution. The germline V gene encodes CDR1 SQVTM and CDR2 ANQGSEA. The CDR3 runs 13 residues. Deletions cut 7 bases from V and 6 bases from J, with 18 bases between. The chain links TRBV29-1 to TRBJ1-2; TRBD1 might be the D (5 bases). This TCR derives from a woman aged 40 to 55 who had recovered from COVID-19. The specimen sequenced was PBMCs or T cells enriched from blood (not recorded which). The CDR3 DNA follows: TGCAGCGCCTCCCCGCCAAGGGGCCATGGCTACACCTTC. This sequence encodes CSASPPRGHGYTF.